Detailed here is one TCR beta chain. The data belong to a study of technical replicates of blood from a handful of donors. Some clones are missing from TCRdb's copy, which holds only in-frame ones; the method was immunoSEQ multiplex PCR. The repertoire holds 75,000 to 95,000 clones, with about 94% as singletons. V gave up 5 bases and J gave up 4 bases; unmatched junction bases: 6. The CDR3 runs 15 residues. The germline V gene encodes CDR1 SQVTM and CDR2 ANQGSEA. The sequenced sample consisted of T cells isolated from PBMCs. The source is a human donor in good health. The J gene is TRBJ2-5, the V gene TRBV29-1; the match to TRBD2 covers 14 bases. CDR3: CSVNLGTSGRETQYF. As DNA, the CDR3 is TGCAGCGTTAACCTTGGGACTAGCGGGAGAGAGACCCAGTACTTC.